These T cell receptor beta chains were read from a single sample in a study of vaccination effects on CD4 cells after COVID-19. Profiled with immunoSEQ multiplex PCR; TCRdb holds only in-frame clones, not every one. This repertoire shows 77,000 or so clones, about 79% found once; its top ten account for over 9.5%. Their target antigens are unknown. The material sequenced was CD4+ T cells from PBMCs cultured with SARS-CoV-2 spike peptides, taken before COVID-19 vaccination. The receptors were gathered from a human donor who received a COVID-19 vaccine. The CDR3 runs from the conserved cysteine through the conserved F or W.

v_gene: TRBV3-1/TRBV3-2; j_gene: TRBJ1-2; CDR3aa: CASSQEAGQVYGYTF
v_gene: TRBV11-2; j_gene: TRBJ2-3; CDR3aa: CASSLGRVTDTQYF
v_gene: TRBV11-2; j_gene: TRBJ1-6; CDR3aa: CASSSKRGISPLHF
v_gene: TRBV3-1/TRBV3-2; j_gene: TRBJ2-5; CDR3aa: CASSVQETQYF
v_gene: TRBV12-3/TRBV12-4; j_gene: TRBJ2-1; CDR3aa: CASSHGPYNEQFF
v_gene: TRBV6-6; j_gene: TRBJ2-5; CDR3aa: CASSKTSGGTPQTQYF
v_gene: TRBV24-1; j_gene: TRBJ2-5; CDR3aa: CATSGGSYQETQYF
v_gene: TRBV7-3; j_gene: TRBJ2-1; CDR3aa: CASSSGGTLPEQFF
v_gene: TRBV30; j_gene: TRBJ1-1; CDR3aa: CAWIRQGINTEAFF
v_gene: TRBV5-1; j_gene: TRBJ2-3; CDR3aa: CASSLGIADGTDTQYF
v_gene: TRBV11-2; j_gene: TRBJ2-2; CDR3aa: CASSSLRGGKLDTGELFF
v_gene: TRBV5-1; j_gene: TRBJ2-5; CDR3aa: CASSLEFGQGRETQYF
v_gene: TRBV7-9; j_gene: TRBJ2-5; CDR3aa: CASSSTGGSETQYF
v_gene: TRBV2; j_gene: TRBJ1-2; CDR3aa: CASNPSGVDYGYTF
v_gene: TRBV18; j_gene: TRBJ2-1; CDR3aa: CASSLDGFSYNEQFF
v_gene: TRBV7-3; j_gene: TRBJ2-4; CDR3aa: CATIHLKGVKNIQYF
v_gene: TRBV5-1; j_gene: TRBJ2-4; CDR3aa: CASSLGGTGSKNIQYF
v_gene: TRBV5-1; j_gene: TRBJ2-2; CDR3aa: CASSLEVNTGELFF
v_gene: TRBV7-9; j_gene: TRBJ2-1; CDR3aa: CASSLEPGGGSFF
v_gene: TRBV24-1; j_gene: TRBJ1-5; CDR3aa: CATSDTTASGNQPQHF
v_gene: TRBV14; j_gene: TRBJ1-3; CDR3aa: CASSQDLLGVGTIYF
v_gene: TRBV12-3/TRBV12-4; j_gene: TRBJ1-1; CDR3aa: CASSFSVNTEAFF
v_gene: TRBV9; j_gene: TRBJ2-2; CDR3aa: CASSVIQVNTGELFF
v_gene: TRBV6-6; j_gene: TRBJ2-2; CDR3aa: CASSRRSGENTGELFF
v_gene: TRBV24-1; j_gene: TRBJ1-4; CDR3aa: CATSDSRAGGEKLFF
v_gene: TRBV28; j_gene: TRBJ2-4; CDR3aa: CASSFGGRYIQYF
v_gene: TRBV18; j_gene: TRBJ2-3; CDR3aa: CASSPPANSDTQYF
v_gene: TRBV4-3; j_gene: TRBJ2-1; CDR3aa: CASSQEDRIYNEQFF
v_gene: TRBV6-2/TRBV6-3; j_gene: TRBJ1-5; CDR3aa: CASSYSGRSNQPQHF
v_gene: TRBV20-1; j_gene: TRBJ2-1; CDR3aa: CSASADEQFF
v_gene: TRBV5-1; j_gene: TRBJ1-2; CDR3aa: CASSLTSNYGYTF
v_gene: TRBV6-5; j_gene: TRBJ1-1; CDR3aa: CASSYRGWEWDTEAFF
v_gene: TRBV30; j_gene: TRBJ1-4; CDR3aa: CAWSFPQGPTNEKLFF
v_gene: TRBV2; j_gene: TRBJ2-5; CDR3aa: CASSRLAVQETQYF
v_gene: TRBV6-4; j_gene: TRBJ1-1; CDR3aa: CASGARPNTEAFF
v_gene: TRBV10-1; j_gene: TRBJ1-1; CDR3aa: CASSERLNTEAFF
v_gene: TRBV7-3; j_gene: TRBJ2-1; CDR3aa: CASSFGVIPTGTGRTEQFF
v_gene: TRBV3-1/TRBV3-2; j_gene: TRBJ1-6; CDR3aa: CASSRSGVPGSYNSPLHF
v_gene: TRBV7-3; j_gene: TRBJ2-6; CDR3aa: CASSLRGAGANVLTF
v_gene: TRBV28; j_gene: TRBJ1-4; CDR3aa: CASSIAGTGGLGEKLFF
v_gene: TRBV14; j_gene: TRBJ2-5; CDR3aa: CASSRGILRGTETQYF
v_gene: TRBV28; j_gene: TRBJ1-1; CDR3aa: CASSFSVNTEAFF
v_gene: TRBV24-1; j_gene: TRBJ2-5; CDR3aa: CATSGTQGAKVETQYF
v_gene: TRBV27; j_gene: TRBJ1-1; CDR3aa: CASSFRVNTEAFF
v_gene: TRBV5-1; j_gene: TRBJ1-2; CDR3aa: CASSGGLNYGYTF
v_gene: TRBV7-9; j_gene: TRBJ1-5; CDR3aa: CASSRQGDQPQHF
v_gene: TRBV28; j_gene: TRBJ2-2; CDR3aa: CASRFSVGSGGKNTGELFF
v_gene: TRBV14; j_gene: TRBJ2-1; CDR3aa: CASSQLWWDEQFF
v_gene: TRBV2; j_gene: TRBJ2-1; CDR3aa: CASQGQGAPNEQFF
v_gene: TRBV2; j_gene: TRBJ2-5; CDR3aa: CASITGREKETQYF
v_gene: TRBV30; j_gene: TRBJ1-1; CDR3aa: CAWRDRGQLYTEAFF
v_gene: TRBV27; j_gene: TRBJ2-1; CDR3aa: CASSSSGLADYSYNEQFF
v_gene: TRBV2; j_gene: TRBJ1-1; CDR3aa: CASSGAREAFF
v_gene: TRBV19; j_gene: TRBJ1-2; CDR3aa: CASSLGDRGPGYTF
v_gene: TRBV29-1; j_gene: TRBJ1-3; CDR3aa: CSALVGSGNTIYF
v_gene: TRBV19; j_gene: TRBJ1-5; CDR3aa: CASSMRTQPQHF
v_gene: TRBV19; j_gene: TRBJ2-6; CDR3aa: CASSIRPGAISGANVLTF
v_gene: TRBV5-1; j_gene: TRBJ1-4; CDR3aa: CASSLGLSVGTNEKLFF
v_gene: TRBV9; j_gene: TRBJ2-5; CDR3aa: CASSPDEGNYQETQYF
v_gene: TRBV5-1; j_gene: TRBJ2-1; CDR3aa: CASSLVQNSYNEQFF